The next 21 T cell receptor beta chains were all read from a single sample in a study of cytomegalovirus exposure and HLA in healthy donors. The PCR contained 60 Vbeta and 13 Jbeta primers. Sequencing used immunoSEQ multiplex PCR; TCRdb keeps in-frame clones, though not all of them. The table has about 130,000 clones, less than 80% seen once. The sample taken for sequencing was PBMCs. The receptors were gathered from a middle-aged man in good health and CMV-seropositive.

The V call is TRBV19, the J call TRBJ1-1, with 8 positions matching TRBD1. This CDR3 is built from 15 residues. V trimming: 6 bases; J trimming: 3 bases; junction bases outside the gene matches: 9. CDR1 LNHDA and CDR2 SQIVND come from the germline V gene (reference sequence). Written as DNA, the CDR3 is TGTGCCAGTAGATCACACTCGGACAGGGACACTGAAGCTTTCTTT. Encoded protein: CASRSHSDRDTEAFF. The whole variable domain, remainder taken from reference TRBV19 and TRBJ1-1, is DGGITQSPKYLFRKEGQNVTLSCEQNLNHDAMYWYRQDPGQGLRLIYYSQIVNDFQKGDIAEGYSVSREKKESFPLTVTSAQKNPTAFYLCASRSHSDRDTEAFFGQGTRLTVV.

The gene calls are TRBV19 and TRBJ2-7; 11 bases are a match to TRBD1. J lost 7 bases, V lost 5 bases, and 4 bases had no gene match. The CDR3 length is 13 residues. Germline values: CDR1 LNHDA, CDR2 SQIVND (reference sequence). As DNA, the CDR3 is TGTGCCAGTAGTCTGGACAGGGGGCGGGAGCAGTACTTC. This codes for CASSLDRGREQYF.

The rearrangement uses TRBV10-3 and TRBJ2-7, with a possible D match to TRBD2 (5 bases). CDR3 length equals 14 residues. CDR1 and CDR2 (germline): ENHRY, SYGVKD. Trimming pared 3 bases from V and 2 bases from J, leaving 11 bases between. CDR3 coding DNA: TGTGCCATCAGTGACGGAGGCGGAACCTACGAGCAGTACTTC. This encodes CAISDGGGTYEQYF.

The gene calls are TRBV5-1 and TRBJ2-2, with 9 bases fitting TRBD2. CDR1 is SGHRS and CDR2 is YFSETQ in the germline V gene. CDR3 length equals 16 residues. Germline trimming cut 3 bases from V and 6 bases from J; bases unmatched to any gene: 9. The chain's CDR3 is CASSSLAGAGPGELFF. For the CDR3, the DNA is TGCGCCAGCAGCTCCTTAGCGGGAGCGGGGCCCGGGGAGCTGTTTTTT. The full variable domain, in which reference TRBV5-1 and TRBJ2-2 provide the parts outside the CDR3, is KAGVTQTPRYLIKTRGQQVTLSCSPISGHRSVSWYQQTPGQGLQFLFEYFSETQRNKGNFPGRFSGRQFSNSRSEMNVSTLELGDSALYLCASSSLAGAGPGELFFGEGSRLTVL.

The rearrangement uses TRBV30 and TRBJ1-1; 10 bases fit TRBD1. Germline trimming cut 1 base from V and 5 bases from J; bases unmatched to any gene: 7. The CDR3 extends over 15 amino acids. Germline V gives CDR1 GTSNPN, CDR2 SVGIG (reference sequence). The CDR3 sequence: CAWSGQGALTTEAFF. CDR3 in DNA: TGTGCCTGGAGTGGACAGGGGGCCTTGACAACTGAAGCTTTCTTT.

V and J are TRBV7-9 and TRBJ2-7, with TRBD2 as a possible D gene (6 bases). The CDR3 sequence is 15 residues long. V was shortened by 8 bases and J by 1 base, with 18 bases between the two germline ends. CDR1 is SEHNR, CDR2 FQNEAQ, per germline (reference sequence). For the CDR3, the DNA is TGTGCCAGCGGAGGGTGGCAGGGCGAGTCCTACGAGCAGTACTTC. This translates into CASGGWQGESYEQYF.

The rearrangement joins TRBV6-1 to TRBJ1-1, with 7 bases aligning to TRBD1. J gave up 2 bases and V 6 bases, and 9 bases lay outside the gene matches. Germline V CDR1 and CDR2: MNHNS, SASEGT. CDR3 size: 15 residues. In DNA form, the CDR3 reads TGTGCCAGCAGGGCAGGGGGGCGCGGAAACACTGAAGCTTTCTTT. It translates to CASRAGGRGNTEAFF.

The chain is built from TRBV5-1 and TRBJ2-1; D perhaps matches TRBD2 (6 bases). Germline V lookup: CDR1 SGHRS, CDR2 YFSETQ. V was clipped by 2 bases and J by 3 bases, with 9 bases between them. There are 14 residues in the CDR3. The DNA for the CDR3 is TGCGCCAGCAGCTTCTCGGGAGACTACAATGAGCAGTTCTTC. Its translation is CASSFSGDYNEQFF.

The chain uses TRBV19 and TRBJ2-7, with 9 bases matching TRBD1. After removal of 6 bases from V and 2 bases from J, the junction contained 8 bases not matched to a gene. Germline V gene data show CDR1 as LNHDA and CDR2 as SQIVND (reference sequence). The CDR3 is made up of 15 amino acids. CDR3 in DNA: TGTGCCAGTAGCTTCCGGGACAGGGTGACCTACGAGCAGTACTTC. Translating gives CASSFRDRVTYEQYF.

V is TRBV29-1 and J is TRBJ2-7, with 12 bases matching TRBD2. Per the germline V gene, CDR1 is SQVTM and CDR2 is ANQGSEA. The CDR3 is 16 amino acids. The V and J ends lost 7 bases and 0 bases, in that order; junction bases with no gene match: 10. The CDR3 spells CSARTSGNWYSYEQYF. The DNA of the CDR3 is TGCAGCGCAAGGACTAGCGGGAATTGGTACTCCTACGAGCAGTACTTC.

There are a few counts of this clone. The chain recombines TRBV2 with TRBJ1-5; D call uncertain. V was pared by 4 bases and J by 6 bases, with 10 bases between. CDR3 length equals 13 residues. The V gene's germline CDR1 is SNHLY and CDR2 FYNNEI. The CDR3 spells CASSVVVFQPQHF. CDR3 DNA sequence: TGTGCCAGCAGTGTAGTGGTCTTTCAGCCCCAGCATTTT. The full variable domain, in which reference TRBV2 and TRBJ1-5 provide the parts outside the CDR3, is EPEVTQTPSHQVTQMGQEVILRCVPISNHLYFYWYRQILGQKVEFLVSFYNNEISEKSEIFDDQFSVERPDGSNFTLKIRSTKLEDSAMYFCASSVVVFQPQHFGDGTRLSIL.

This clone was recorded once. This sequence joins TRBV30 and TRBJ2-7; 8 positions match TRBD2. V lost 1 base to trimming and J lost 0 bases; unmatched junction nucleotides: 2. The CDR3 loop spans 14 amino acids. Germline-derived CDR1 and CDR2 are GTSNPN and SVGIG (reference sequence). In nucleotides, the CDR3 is TGTGCCTGGAGTGATAGCGGGGACTCCTACGAGCAGTACTTC. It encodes CAWSDSGDSYEQYF.

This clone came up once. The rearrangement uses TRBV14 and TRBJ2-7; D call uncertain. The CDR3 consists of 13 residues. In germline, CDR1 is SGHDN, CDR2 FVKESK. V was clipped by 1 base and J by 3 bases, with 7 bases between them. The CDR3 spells CASSQGLYYEQYF. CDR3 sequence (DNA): TGTGCCAGCAGCCAAGGTCTGTACTACGAGCAGTACTTC.

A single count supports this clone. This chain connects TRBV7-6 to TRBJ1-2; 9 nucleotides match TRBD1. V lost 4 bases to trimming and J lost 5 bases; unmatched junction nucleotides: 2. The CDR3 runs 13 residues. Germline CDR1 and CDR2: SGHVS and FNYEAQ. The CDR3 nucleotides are TGTGCCAGCAGCTCCGGACAGGGGTATGGCTACACCTTC. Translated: CASSSGQGYGYTF.

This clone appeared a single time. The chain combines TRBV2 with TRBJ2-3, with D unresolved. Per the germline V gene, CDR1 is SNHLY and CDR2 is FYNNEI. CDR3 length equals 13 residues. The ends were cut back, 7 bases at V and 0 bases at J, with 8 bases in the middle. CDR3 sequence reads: CASTWSSTDTQYF. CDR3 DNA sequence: TGTGCCAGCACCTGGAGTAGCACAGATACGCAGTATTTT.

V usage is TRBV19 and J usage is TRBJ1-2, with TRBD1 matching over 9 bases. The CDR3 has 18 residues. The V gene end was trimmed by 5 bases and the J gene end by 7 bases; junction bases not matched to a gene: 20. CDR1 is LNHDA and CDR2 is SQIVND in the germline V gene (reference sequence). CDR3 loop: CASSPAPQQGARARGYTF. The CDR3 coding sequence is TGTGCCAGTAGTCCGGCCCCTCAACAGGGGGCACGAGCTCGTGGCTACACCTTC. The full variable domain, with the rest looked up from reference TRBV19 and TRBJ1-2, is DGGITQSPKYLFRKEGQNVTLSCEQNLNHDAMYWYRQDPGQGLRLIYYSQIVNDFQKGDIAEGYSVSREKKESFPLTVTSAQKNPTAFYLCASSPAPQQGARARGYTFGSGTRLTVV.

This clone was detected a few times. In nucleotides, the CDR3 is TGTGCCTGGGGGGGGGTCTACGAGCAGTACTTC. Amino acids: CAWGGVYEQYF. The chain recombines TRBV30 with TRBJ2-7, with TRBD2 matching 7 bases. The CDR3 runs 11 residues. Losses at the gene ends were 5 bases for V and 3 bases for J; bases not matched to a gene: 1. Germline V lookup: CDR1 GTSNPN, CDR2 SVGIG (reference sequence).

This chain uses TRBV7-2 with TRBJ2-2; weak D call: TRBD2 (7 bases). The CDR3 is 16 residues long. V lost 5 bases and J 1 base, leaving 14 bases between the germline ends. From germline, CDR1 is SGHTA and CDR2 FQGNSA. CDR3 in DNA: TGTGCCAGCAGCCCCAGGGGAGGGGGGAACACCGGGGAGCTGTTTTTT. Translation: CASSPRGGGNTGELFF.

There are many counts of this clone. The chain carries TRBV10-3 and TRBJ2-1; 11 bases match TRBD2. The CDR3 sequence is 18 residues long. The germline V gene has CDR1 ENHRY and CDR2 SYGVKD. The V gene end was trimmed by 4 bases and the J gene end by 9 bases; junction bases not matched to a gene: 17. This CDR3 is CAISGGLADLEWKGEQFF. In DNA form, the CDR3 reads TGTGCCATCAGTGGGGGACTAGCGGACTTAGAGTGGAAGGGTGAGCAGTTCTTC.

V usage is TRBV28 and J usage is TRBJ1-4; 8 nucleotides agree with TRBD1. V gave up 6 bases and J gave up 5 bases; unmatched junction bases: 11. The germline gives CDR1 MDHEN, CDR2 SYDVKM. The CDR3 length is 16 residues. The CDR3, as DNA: TGTGCCAGCAGAACGTCAGGGGGCCTAGGGAATGAAAAACTGTTTTTT. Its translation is CASRTSGGLGNEKLFF.

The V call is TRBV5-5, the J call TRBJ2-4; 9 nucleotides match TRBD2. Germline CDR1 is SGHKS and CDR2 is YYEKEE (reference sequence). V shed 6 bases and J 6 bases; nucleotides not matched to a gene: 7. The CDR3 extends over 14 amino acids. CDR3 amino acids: CASTTILAGNIQYF. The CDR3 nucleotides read TGTGCCAGCACCACGATACTAGCGGGAAACATTCAGTACTTC.